Listed here are 5 T cell receptor beta chains from one sample, sequenced in a study of T-cell memory formation after mild COVID-19. Each CDR3 protein is one row after TCRdb ran MiXCR on the 5' RACE reads. The sample has hundreds of thousands of distinct CDR3 sequences, 15% seen once. Sequencing was carried out using PBMCs or a T cell subset sorted from them (not recorded which). The receptors originated from a man aged 18 to 30 who had mild COVID-19 (a few samples of this study predate the infection). Cell type and time point are not known.

This clonotype was seen at least ten times. The genes are TRBV5-1 and TRBJ2-7; D tentatively fits TRBD1 or TRBD2 (6 bases each). The CDR3 contains 15 residues. Germline V gene sequence: CDR1 SGHRS, CDR2 YFSETQ. Trimming shortened V by 5 bases and J by 2 bases, and 17 bases separated the two germline ends. CDR3 DNA: TGCGCCAGCAGTTGGGGGGCAGGGGAGGCCTACGAGCAGTACGTC. Its translation: CASSWGAGEAYEQYV.

This clonotype was found many times. The J gene is TRBJ2-3, the V gene TRBV10-3, with 7 bases aligning to TRBD2. V dropped 4 bases and J dropped 4; count of bases not matched to a gene: 14. CDR3 size: 17 residues. Germline V lookup: CDR1 ENHRY, CDR2 SYGVKD. In DNA form, the CDR3 reads TGTGCCATCAGTGGGGTGCGGGGGTCTAATATGGCAGATACGCAGTATTTT. This gives the protein CAISGVRGSNMADTQYF.

This clonotype was detected only a few times. The chain employs TRBV7-2 and TRBJ2-5, with D perhaps being TRBD1 or TRBD2 (5 bases each). V was cut by 5 bases and J by 3 bases, with 16 bases left in between. Germline assignment: CDR1 SGHTA and CDR2 FQGNSA. The CDR3 extends over 15 amino acids. CDR3 DNA sequence: TGTGCCAGCAGCCACACTTCCGGGGCCAAAGAGACCCAGTACTTC. Its translation: CASSHTSGAKETQYF.

This clonotype was detected a few times. The V gene is TRBV9, the J gene TRBJ2-7, with 7 nucleotides matching TRBD1. CDR3 length equals 16 residues. In germline, CDR1 is SGDLS, CDR2 YYNGEE. J lost 4 bases, V lost 4 bases, and 14 bases had no gene match. CDR3 protein: CASSPQGGNPLYEQYF. The CDR3 DNA reads TGTGCCAGCAGCCCCCAAGGGGGCAACCCACTATACGAGCAGTACTTC.

A few counts support this clonotype. The rearrangement links TRBV7-2 to TRBJ2-3, with TRBD2 as a possible D gene (6 bases). There are 14 residues in the CDR3. Germline V gene lookup returns CDR1 SGHTA and CDR2 FQGNSA. Trimming took 1 base from V and 13 from J, leaving 18 bases between them. The CDR3 loop is CASSLVDSGLMEYF. CDR3 nucleotide sequence: TGTGCCAGCAGCTTAGTCGATAGCGGTCTCATGGAGTATTTT.